This T cell receptor (beta chain) was found in a study of T cells after yellow fever vaccination (dated by TCRdb to the late 2010s). At the level of the whole study: Libraries from fractions with low cell numbers were prepared with the SMART-Seq v4 Ultra Low Input RNA kit. Blood was collected at multiple timepoints before and after primary and secondary immunization, and bulk PBMC replicates and cell subsets were isolated. Two healthy male donors, one aged 18 to 29 and one aged 30 to 40 years, made up the cohort. To follow T-cell clones before and after primary and booster YFV17D yellow fever vaccination, bulk TCR alpha and beta repertoires were sequenced over time. General findings and caveats noted by the study authors: The secondary T-cell response was weaker than the primary response but faster, peaking on day 5 instead of day 15. Most clones expanded after primary vaccination (around 96% of CD4 and over 80% of CD8) were re-detected after the booster, suggesting that broad memory maintenance occurred. Because the study included only two donors, the extent to which the findings can be generalized is limited. FACS-sorted repertoires could contain abundant contaminating clonotypes from the bulk population, so computational filtering was required. A small fraction of clonotypes showed up in both the CD4 and CD8 compartments, probably as a result of convergent recombination.

Cut back by 7 bases and 7 bases, the V and J ends lie 10 bases apart. Taken from cysteine to phenylalanine, the CDR3 has 11 residues. The kept DNA is CDR3 alone, 33 bases in frame from the first base. The germline V gene (reference sequence) specifies DFQATT as CDR1 and SNEGSKA as CDR2. TCR cDNA was synthesized by 5'RACE template switching, which introduced a universal primer site and unique molecular identifiers. cDNA synthesis was primed from both the TCR alpha and TCR beta constant segments. Two PCR steps were used to amplify libraries, with sample barcodes and sequencing adapters being added in the second step. Sequencing of libraries was performed on Illumina HiSeq 2500 (2x100 bp) or NovaSeq (2x150 bp). In the original analysis: Demultiplexing of reads and collapsing into UMI consensus sequences were performed with MIGEC, and V(D)J alignment was carried out with MiXCR. Vaccine-responding clonotypes were defined with edgeR using replicate PBMC samples, requiring FDR below 0.01 and a log2 fold change above 5 up to day 15. Each bulk clonotype was labeled CD4 or CD8 based on which sequenced repertoire, CD4 or CD8, contained the clonotype at higher abundance. The raw public data were reprocessed by TCRdb itself: fastp quality trimming at Q25, MiXCR clonotype calling, in-frame beta chains only. CDR3 protein duplicates are merged, each entry listing the most common genes and DNA. The authors' filters were not applied to this entry. For this sample the table gives 200,000 to 250,000 distinct CDR3 sequences, of which about 7.1% were detected only once. About 0.85% of the sample goes to the ten largest clones.

As to this clonotype: The antigen this receptor binds is unknown. The sample holds no much larger clone one base away, and base qualities are not on file.

The treatment or condition label corresponds to: live attenuated yellow fever vaccine strain. A standard Ficoll-Paque protocol was used to isolate PBMCs from peripheral blood. Dynabeads CD4 and CD8 positive selection kits were used to isolate the CD4 and CD8 T-cell fractions. TriZol was used to extract RNA from bulk PBMCs, from CD4 and CD8 fractions, and from dextramer-positive and dextramer-negative fractions. The chain joins TRBV20-1 to TRBJ2-2; the D gene is not confidently resolved. The specimen was CD4+ T cells sorted from PBMCs, collected 15 days after the yellow fever booster vaccination. The receptor comes from a man under 40 who received the YFV17D yellow fever vaccine. CDR3 region: CSVEGVGELFF. The DNA sequence follows: TGCAGTGTCGAAGGCGTCGGGGAGCTGTTTTTT.